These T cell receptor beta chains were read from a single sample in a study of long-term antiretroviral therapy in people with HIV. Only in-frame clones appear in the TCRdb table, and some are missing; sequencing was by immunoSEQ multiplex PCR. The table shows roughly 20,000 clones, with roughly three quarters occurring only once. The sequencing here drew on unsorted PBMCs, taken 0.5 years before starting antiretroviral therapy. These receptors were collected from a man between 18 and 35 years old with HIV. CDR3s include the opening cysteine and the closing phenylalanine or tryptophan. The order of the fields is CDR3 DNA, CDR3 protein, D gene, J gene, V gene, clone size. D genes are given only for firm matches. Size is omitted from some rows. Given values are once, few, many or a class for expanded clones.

CDR3 DNA: TGCGCCAGCAGCTTGGGGGGGGATCGGCCCCAGCATTTT
CDR3 protein: CASSLGGDRPQHF
D gene: -
J gene: TRBJ1-5
V gene: TRBV5-1
clone size: -

CDR3 DNA: TGTGCCAGCAGCTCGGGGACAAGGGGTAACAATGAGCAGTTCTTC
CDR3 protein: CASSSGTRGNNEQFF
D gene: -
J gene: TRBJ2-1
V gene: TRBV5-8
clone size: -

CDR3 DNA: TGTGCCATCAGTGGTCAGGGGTCAAGGACTGAAGCTTTCTTT
CDR3 protein: CAISGQGSRTEAFF
D gene: -
J gene: TRBJ1-1
V gene: TRBV10-3
clone size: -

CDR3 DNA: TGTGCCATCAGTGAGCGGGCAGGGGGCGAGGTGGACACTGAAGCTTTCTTT
CDR3 protein: CAISERAGGEVDTEAFF
D gene: TRBD1
J gene: TRBJ1-1
V gene: TRBV10-3
clone size: -

CDR3 DNA: TGTGCCAGCAGCGTAGCTGGACAGATCAATCAGCCCCAGCATTTT
CDR3 protein: CASSVAGQINQPQHF
D gene: -
J gene: TRBJ1-5
V gene: TRBV9
clone size: once

CDR3 DNA: TGTGCCAGCAGCCCCGCGAATGGATACGAGCAGTACTTC
CDR3 protein: CASSPANGYEQYF
D gene: -
J gene: TRBJ2-7
V gene: TRBV2
clone size: -

CDR3 DNA: TGTGCCAGCAGCTCCCCGGGACAGGTGGGCTACGAGCAGTACTTC
CDR3 protein: CASSSPGQVGYEQYF
D gene: TRBD1
J gene: TRBJ2-7
V gene: TRBV7-9
clone size: -

CDR3 DNA: TGTGCCAGTAGTATGGGTTACGAGCAGTACTTC
CDR3 protein: CASSMGYEQYF
D gene: -
J gene: TRBJ2-7
V gene: TRBV19
clone size: -

CDR3 DNA: TGTGCCAGCAGCTTGGTGATGGGGACCAACACTGAAGCTTTCTTT
CDR3 protein: CASSLVMGTNTEAFF
D gene: -
J gene: TRBJ1-1
V gene: TRBV7-2
clone size: -

CDR3 DNA: TGTGCCAGCAGCTTAGGAGACAGGGGCTTCTATGGCTACACCTTC
CDR3 protein: CASSLGDRGFYGYTF
D gene: TRBD1
J gene: TRBJ1-2
V gene: TRBV7-2
clone size: -

CDR3 DNA: TGTGCCAGCAGCACCTGGGGGGGGGAGCAGTACTTC
CDR3 protein: CASSTWGGEQYF
D gene: TRBD2
J gene: TRBJ2-7
V gene: TRBV9
clone size: -

CDR3 DNA: TGTGCCAGCAGCTTGGCGAACACTGAAGCTTTCTTT
CDR3 protein: CASSLANTEAFF
D gene: -
J gene: TRBJ1-1
V gene: TRBV5-6
clone size: -

CDR3 DNA: TGTGCCATGGGGGAGGGTGATGGGGAGCAGTTCTTC
CDR3 protein: CAMGEGDGEQFF
D gene: TRBD2
J gene: TRBJ2-1
V gene: TRBV10-3
clone size: -

CDR3 DNA: TGTGCCAGTAGTATAGTGTACAGGGAGGCGACTGAAGCTTTCTTT
CDR3 protein: CASSIVYREATEAFF
D gene: -
J gene: TRBJ1-1
V gene: TRBV19
clone size: -

CDR3 DNA: TGTGCCAGCGGGCAGGGGAGCTCCTACGAGCAGTACTTC
CDR3 protein: CASGQGSSYEQYF
D gene: -
J gene: TRBJ2-7
V gene: TRBV5-6
clone size: -

CDR3 DNA: TGTGCCAGCAGCGCCCCGGGACCCTACGAGCAGTACTTC
CDR3 protein: CASSAPGPYEQYF
D gene: -
J gene: TRBJ2-7
V gene: TRBV7-9
clone size: few

CDR3 DNA: TGTGCCAGTAGTACCAGCGTGGGCGGGCATCAGCCCCAGCATTTT
CDR3 protein: CASSTSVGGHQPQHF
D gene: -
J gene: TRBJ1-5
V gene: TRBV19
clone size: -

CDR3 DNA: TGCGCCAGCAGCCAAGAGACTAGCGGGAGTCCTTCCTACGAGCAGTACTTC
CDR3 protein: CASSQETSGSPSYEQYF
D gene: TRBD2
J gene: TRBJ2-7
V gene: TRBV4-1
clone size: -

CDR3 DNA: TGTGCCAGCAGCTTAGGCCCCCGAGATACGCAGTATTTT
CDR3 protein: CASSLGPRDTQYF
D gene: -
J gene: TRBJ2-3
V gene: TRBV7-3
clone size: -

CDR3 DNA: TGTGCCAGCAGCCCTTCCTCTGGGACTGAAGCTTTCTTT
CDR3 protein: CASSPSSGTEAFF
D gene: -
J gene: TRBJ1-1
V gene: TRBV5-6
clone size: -

CDR3 DNA: TGTGCCAGCAGCCTACAGGGAGGGTACTATGGCTACACCTTC
CDR3 protein: CASSLQGGYYGYTF
D gene: -
J gene: TRBJ1-2
V gene: TRBV28
clone size: -

CDR3 DNA: TGCGCCAGCAGCTCCCTCCCGGGTGTCTCTGGAAACACCATATATTTT
CDR3 protein: CASSSLPGVSGNTIYF
D gene: -
J gene: TRBJ1-3
V gene: TRBV5-1
clone size: -

CDR3 DNA: TGTGCTAGTGGTTTGGTACTCGGGGACAGCTATAATTCACCCCTCCACTTT
CDR3 protein: CASGLVLGDSYNSPLHF
D gene: TRBD1
J gene: TRBJ1-6
V gene: TRBV12-5
clone size: once

CDR3 DNA: TGTGCCAGCAGTCGTGGGGACCTGTACCAAGAGACCCAGTACTTC
CDR3 protein: CASSRGDLYQETQYF
D gene: -
J gene: TRBJ2-5
V gene: TRBV27
clone size: -

CDR3 DNA: TGTGCCAGCAGCTTTGGACAGGGTTCCTACGAGCAGTACTTC
CDR3 protein: CASSFGQGSYEQYF
D gene: TRBD1
J gene: TRBJ2-7
V gene: TRBV7-2
clone size: -

CDR3 DNA: TGTGCCAGCAGCTCGAGCGGGGACAGGGCTGAGGGTGAAGCTTTCTTT
CDR3 protein: CASSSSGDRAEGEAFF
D gene: TRBD1
J gene: TRBJ1-1
V gene: TRBV11-3
clone size: -

CDR3 DNA: TGTGCCAGCAGTGATTCGGACCCCTACACTGAAGCTTTCTTT
CDR3 protein: CASSDSDPYTEAFF
D gene: -
J gene: TRBJ1-1
V gene: TRBV6-1
clone size: -

CDR3 DNA: TGTGCCAGCAGCTTGGTAAGGAAGACTGAAGCTTTCTTT
CDR3 protein: CASSLVRKTEAFF
D gene: -
J gene: TRBJ1-1
V gene: TRBV5-6
clone size: -

CDR3 DNA: TGTGCCAGCAGCTTAGTTAGCGGGGGCAGTGAGCAGTTCTTC
CDR3 protein: CASSLVSGGSEQFF
D gene: TRBD2
J gene: TRBJ2-1
V gene: TRBV11-2
clone size: -

CDR3 DNA: TGTGCCAGTAGCCCGGGACAGGACAATGAGCAGTTCTTC
CDR3 protein: CASSPGQDNEQFF
D gene: TRBD1
J gene: TRBJ2-1
V gene: TRBV27
clone size: -

CDR3 DNA: TGTGCCAGCACCCTTGGGACCCGGGCTTTCTTT
CDR3 protein: CASTLGTRAFF
D gene: -
J gene: TRBJ1-1
V gene: TRBV7-9
clone size: -

CDR3 DNA: TGTGCCAGCAGCACCGGGACAGCCTACGAGCAGTACTTC
CDR3 protein: CASSTGTAYEQYF
D gene: TRBD1
J gene: TRBJ2-7
V gene: TRBV6-5
clone size: once

CDR3 DNA: TGCGCCAGCAGTGTGGCAAACTATGGCTACACCTTC
CDR3 protein: CASSVANYGYTF
D gene: -
J gene: TRBJ1-2
V gene: TRBV5-1
clone size: -

CDR3 DNA: TGTGCCAGCAGCCTGACGGGACAGGGAAATCAGCCCCAGCATTTT
CDR3 protein: CASSLTGQGNQPQHF
D gene: TRBD1
J gene: TRBJ1-5
V gene: TRBV6-5
clone size: -

CDR3 DNA: TGCGCCAGCAGCCAAGACGAAAGCCACCGGGACTACGGCTACAATGAGCAGTTCTTC
CDR3 protein: CASSQDESHRDYGYNEQFF
D gene: TRBD2
J gene: TRBJ2-1
V gene: TRBV4-3
clone size: -

CDR3 DNA: TGTGCCAGCGGGACAGGGGCTACCTCCTACGAGCAGTACTTC
CDR3 protein: CASGTGATSYEQYF
D gene: TRBD1
J gene: TRBJ2-7
V gene: TRBV6-1
clone size: -

CDR3 DNA: TGTGCCAGCAGCGTAGCAGGCAGCACAGATACGCAGTATTTT
CDR3 protein: CASSVAGSTDTQYF
D gene: -
J gene: TRBJ2-3
V gene: TRBV9
clone size: -